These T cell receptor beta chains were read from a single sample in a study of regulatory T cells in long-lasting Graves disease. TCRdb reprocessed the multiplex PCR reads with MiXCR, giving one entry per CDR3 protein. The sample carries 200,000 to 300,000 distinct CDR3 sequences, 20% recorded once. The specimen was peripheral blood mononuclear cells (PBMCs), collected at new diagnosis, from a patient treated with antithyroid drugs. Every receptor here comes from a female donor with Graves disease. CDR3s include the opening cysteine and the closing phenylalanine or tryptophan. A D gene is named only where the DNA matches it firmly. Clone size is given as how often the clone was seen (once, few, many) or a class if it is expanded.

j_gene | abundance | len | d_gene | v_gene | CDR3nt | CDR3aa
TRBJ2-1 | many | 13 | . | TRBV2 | TGTGCCAGCACTGAGCTAGTTGACAATGAGCAGTTCTTC | CASTELVDNEQFF
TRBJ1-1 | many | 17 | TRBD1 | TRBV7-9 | TGTGCCAGCAGGCCCGACAGGGGCGCTCAGTTGAACACTGAAGCTTTCTTT | CASRPDRGAQLNTEAFF
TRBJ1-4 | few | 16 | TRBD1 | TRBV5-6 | TGTGCCAGCAGCTTCGCTGACAGGGCAACTAATGAAAAACTGTTTTTT | CASSFADRATNEKLFF
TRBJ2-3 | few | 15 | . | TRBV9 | TGTGCCAGCAGCGTAGAAGGGTTAGGAACAGATACGCAGTATTTT | CASSVEGLGTDTQYF
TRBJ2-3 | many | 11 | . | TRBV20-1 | TGCAGTGCTAATTGGGCAGATACGCAGTATTTT | CSANWADTQYF
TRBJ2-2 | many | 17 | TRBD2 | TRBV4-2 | TGTGCCAGCAGCTACTCTAGCGGGGGCCGGGGGACCGGGGAGCTGTTTTTT | CASSYSSGGRGTGELFF
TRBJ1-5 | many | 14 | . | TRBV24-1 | TGTGCCACCAGTGATTCGAGGGGCCCAGGGCCCCAGCATTTT | CATSDSRGPGPQHF
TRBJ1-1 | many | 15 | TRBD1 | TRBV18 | TGTGCCAGCTCACGAGGGGGCGAGGGGAACACTGAAGCTTTCTTT | CASSRGGEGNTEAFF
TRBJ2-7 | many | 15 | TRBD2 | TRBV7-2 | TGTGCCAGCAGCCTCGGGACTAGCGTATACTACGAGCAGTACTTC | CASSLGTSVYYEQYF
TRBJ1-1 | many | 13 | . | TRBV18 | TGTGCCAGCTCACCGGGCGGACAGTCTGAAGCTTTCTTT | CASSPGGQSEAFF
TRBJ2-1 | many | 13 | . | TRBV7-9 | TGTGCCGTCCGACTGGGGTCCTACAATGAGCAGTTCTTC | CAVRLGSYNEQFF
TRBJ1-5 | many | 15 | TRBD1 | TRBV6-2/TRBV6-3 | TGTGCCAGCAGGGACAGGGGGCCCAGCAATCAGCCCCAGCATTTT | CASRDRGPSNQPQHF